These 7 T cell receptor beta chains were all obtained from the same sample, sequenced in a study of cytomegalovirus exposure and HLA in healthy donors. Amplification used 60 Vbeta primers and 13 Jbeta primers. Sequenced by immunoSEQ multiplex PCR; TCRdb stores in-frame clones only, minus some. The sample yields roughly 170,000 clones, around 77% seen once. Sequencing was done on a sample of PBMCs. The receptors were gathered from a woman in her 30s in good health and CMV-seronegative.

CDR3 region: CASSEWTGPNEQFF. The DNA for the CDR3 is TGCGCCAGCAGTGAGTGGACAGGACCCAACGAGCAGTTCTTC. The chain combines TRBV10-2 with TRBJ2-1; 7 positions agree with TRBD1. V lost 1 base to trimming and J lost 10 bases; unmatched junction nucleotides: 7. The length of the CDR3 is 14 residues. CDR1 is WSHSY and CDR2 is SAAADI in the germline V gene.

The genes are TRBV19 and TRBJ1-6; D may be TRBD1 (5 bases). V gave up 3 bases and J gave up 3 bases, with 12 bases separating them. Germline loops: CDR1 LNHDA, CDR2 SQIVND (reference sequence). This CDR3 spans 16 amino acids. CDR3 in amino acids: CASSIGQGYYNSPLHF. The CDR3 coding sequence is TGTGCCAGTAGTATCGGTCAGGGATACTATAATTCACCCCTCCACTTT.

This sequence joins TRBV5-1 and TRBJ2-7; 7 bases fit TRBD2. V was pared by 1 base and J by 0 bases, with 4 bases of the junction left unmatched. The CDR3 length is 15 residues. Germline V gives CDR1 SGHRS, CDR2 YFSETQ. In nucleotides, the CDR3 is TGCGCCAGCAGCTTGTCCAGCGGGATCTCCTACGAGCAGTACTTC. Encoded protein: CASSLSSGISYEQYF.

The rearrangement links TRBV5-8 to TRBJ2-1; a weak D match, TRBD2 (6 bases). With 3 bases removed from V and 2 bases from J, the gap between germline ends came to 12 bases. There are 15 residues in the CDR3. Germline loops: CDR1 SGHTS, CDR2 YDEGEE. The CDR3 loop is CASSSEGRTYNEQFF. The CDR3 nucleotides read TGTGCCAGCAGCTCCGAGGGGAGGACCTACAATGAGCAGTTCTTC.

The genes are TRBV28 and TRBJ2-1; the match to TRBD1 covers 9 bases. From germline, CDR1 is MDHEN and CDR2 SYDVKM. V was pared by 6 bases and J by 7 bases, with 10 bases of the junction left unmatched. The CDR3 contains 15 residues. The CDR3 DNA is TGTGCCAGCAGCCGACCGGGACAGGGCAGGAATGAGCAGTTCTTC. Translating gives CASSRPGQGRNEQFF.

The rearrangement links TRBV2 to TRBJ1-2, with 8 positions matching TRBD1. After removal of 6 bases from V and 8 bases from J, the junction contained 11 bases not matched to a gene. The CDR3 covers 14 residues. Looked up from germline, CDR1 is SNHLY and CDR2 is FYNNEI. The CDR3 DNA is TGTGCCAGCAGATTTCTACAGGGGGTTGGGGGCTACACCTTC. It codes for CASRFLQGVGGYTF.

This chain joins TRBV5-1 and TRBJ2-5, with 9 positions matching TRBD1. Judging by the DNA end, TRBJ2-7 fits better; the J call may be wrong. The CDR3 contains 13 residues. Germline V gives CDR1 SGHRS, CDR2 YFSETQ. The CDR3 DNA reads TGCGCCAGCATGGGACAGGGATTCTACGAGCAGTACTTC. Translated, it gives CASMGQGFYEQYF.